Presented here are 20 T cell receptor beta chains from one specimen sequenced in a study of PD-L1 blockade in urothelial cancer. Measured with immunoSEQ multiplex PCR; TCRdb has only the in-frame clones, and not every one. This table holds 35,000 to 45,000 clones, over 70% found once. Source: PBMCs, taken around atezolizumab (anti-PD-L1) treatment. The receptors stem from a man in his sixties or seventies with urothelial cancer.

The gene calls are TRBV30 and TRBJ1-3, with D maybe TRBD1 (6 bases). Trimming stripped 5 bases from V and 0 bases from J, with 11 bases between. The CDR3 totals 14 residues. CDR1 is GTSNPN, CDR2 SVGIG, per germline (reference sequence). The CDR3 nucleotides are TGTGCCTGGCAAGGACAGTCCTCTGGAAACACCATATATTTT. Its translation is CAWQGQSSGNTIYF.

V usage is TRBV2 and J usage is TRBJ1-4; tentatively, D is TRBD1 (5 bases). Germline V gene sequence: CDR1 SNHLY, CDR2 FYNNEI. The germline V and J ends were trimmed by 4 bases and 0 bases, with 12 bases remaining between them. The CDR3 loop spans 16 amino acids. Written as DNA, the CDR3 is TGTGCCAGCAGTGCGGACACGTTTGCAACTAATGAAAAACTGTTTTTT. Its translation is CASSADTFATNEKLFF.

The chain carries TRBV11-2 and TRBJ2-1; 10 positions agree with TRBD2. V was pared by 0 bases and J by 7 bases, with 9 bases of the junction left unmatched. Germline values: CDR1 SGHAT, CDR2 FQNNGV. This CDR3 contains 17 residues. In nucleotides, the CDR3 is TGTGCCAGCAGCTTAGATCCCCCTAGCGGGAGCCGGAATGAGCAGTTCTTC. This sequence encodes CASSLDPPSGSRNEQFF. The full variable domain, with the rest looked up from reference TRBV11-2 and TRBJ2-1, is EAGVAQSPRYKIIEKRQSVAFWCNPISGHATLYWYQQILGQGPKLLIQFQNNGVVDDSQLPKDRFSAERLKGVDSTLKIQPAKLEDSAVYLCASSLDPPSGSRNEQFFGPGTRLTVL.

The V gene is TRBV29-1, the J gene TRBJ2-5; maybe TRBD1 (5 bases). V lost 4 bases to trimming and J lost 13 bases, with 7 bases between them. The length of the CDR3 is 8 residues. Germline CDR1 and CDR2: SQVTM and ANQGSEA. The CDR3 loop reads CSVGGGYF. The CDR3 DNA sequence: TGCAGCGTTGGGGGCGGGTACTTC.

This clone was counted a few times. This rearrangement joins TRBV29-1 to TRBJ2-7, with D possibly matching TRBD2 (6 bases). CDR3 length: 14 residues. The V and J ends lost 6 bases and 2 bases respectively, with 17 bases between them. Germline CDR1 reads SQVTM; CDR2 reads ANQGSEA. The CDR3 sequence is CSVGEWGGPYEQYF. The CDR3 coding sequence is TGCAGCGTGGGAGAATGGGGAGGACCCTACGAGCAGTACTTC.

V and J are TRBV28 and TRBJ2-7, with TRBD1 identical over 7 bases. Germline V gene sequence: CDR1 MDHEN, CDR2 SYDVKM. This CDR3 has 15 residues. V lost 2 bases to trimming and J lost 2 bases; unmatched junction nucleotides: 6. CDR3 coding DNA: TGTGCCAGCAGTTTAACCCCAGGGGGACCCTACGAGCAGTACTTC. Translation: CASSLTPGGPYEQYF.

This clone was recorded once. The chain combines TRBV25-1 with TRBJ1-3; 9 bases match TRBD1. CDR1 is MGHDK, CDR2 SYGVNS, per germline. Losses at the gene ends were 5 bases for V and 10 bases for J; bases not matched to a gene: 6. The CDR3 sequence is 13 residues long. This CDR3 reads CASSLNRGHTIYF. The CDR3 coding sequence is TGTGCCAGCAGTTTAAACAGGGGGCATACCATATATTTT.

The gene calls are TRBV7-7 and TRBJ2-5, with D tentatively TRBD2 (6 bases). Trimming stripped 1 base from V and 3 bases from J, with 15 bases between. Looked up from germline, CDR1 is SSHAT and CDR2 is FNYEAQ (reference sequence). This CDR3 has 16 amino acids. The CDR3 spells CASSLGAGLPEETQYF. The CDR3 nucleotides read TGTGCCAGCAGCTTAGGAGCGGGTCTCCCTGAAGAGACCCAGTACTTC.

CDR3 DNA sequence: TGTGCCAGCAGCCAAGTCGACAGGGCCGGTCAGCCCCAGCATTTT. Protein product: CASSQVDRAGQPQHF. The chain uses TRBV4-2 and TRBJ1-5, with 7 bases matching TRBD1. This CDR3 has 15 residues. Germline-derived CDR1 and CDR2 are LGHNA and YNFKEQ. With 1 base clipped from V and 6 bases from J, the junction kept 6 bases outside the gene matches.

The chain is built from TRBV11-2 and TRBJ2-5; 8 nucleotides align to TRBD2. Germline V lookup: CDR1 SGHAT, CDR2 FQNNGV. V lost 1 base to trimming and J lost 5 bases; unmatched junction nucleotides: 12. This CDR3 is 17 amino acids long. The CDR3 here is CASSLGGTSGPLETQYF. The CDR3 DNA is TGTGCCAGCAGCTTAGGAGGAACTAGCGGACCTTTGGAGACCCAGTACTTC.

This clone was recorded once. V is TRBV7-2 and J is TRBJ2-1; 15 bases match TRBD2. Germline V gives CDR1 SGHTA, CDR2 FQGNSA. This CDR3 region has 16 residues. The V gene end was trimmed by 1 base and the J gene end by 7 bases; junction bases not matched to a gene: 2. The CDR3 nucleotides read TGTGCCAGCAGCTTAGGGACTAGCGGGGGGGGAAATGAGCAGTTCTTC. Amino acid sequence: CASSLGTSGGGNEQFF. The full variable domain, its missing parts supplied by reference TRBV7-2 and TRBJ2-1, is GAGVSQSPSNKVTEKGKDVELRCDPISGHTALYWYRQSLGQGLEFLIYFQGNSAPDKSGLPSDRFSAERTGGSVSTLTIQRTQQEDSAVYLCASSLGTSGGGNEQFFGPGTRLTVL.

The rearrangement links TRBV27 to TRBJ2-3, with 7 bases aligning to TRBD2. The CDR3 sequence is 18 residues long. Germline V gives CDR1 MNHEY, CDR2 SMNVEV (reference sequence). V lost 4 bases, J lost 3 bases, and 16 bases stayed unmatched. This CDR3 reads CASSSRGPTSDLTDTQYF. The CDR3 nucleotides are TGTGCCAGCAGTTCCCGGGGCCCAACTAGCGACTTGACAGATACGCAGTATTTT.

The sample holds one count of this clone. The chain uses TRBV14 and TRBJ2-7; a weak D match, TRBD2 (5 bases). Germline CDR1 SGHDN, CDR2 FVKESK. The CDR3 runs 14 residues. Trimming left V 4 bases short and J 7 bases short, with 17 bases between. The CDR3 loop reads CASSPDLGSGEQYF. The DNA for the CDR3 is TGTGCCAGCAGCCCGGACCTAGGGTCGGGGGAGCAGTACTTC.

The V and J genes are TRBV28 and TRBJ1-4, with D uncertain. Germline V gene sequence: CDR1 MDHEN, CDR2 SYDVKM. The CDR3 is made up of 14 amino acids. The V and J ends lost 2 bases and 7 bases respectively, with 11 bases between them. CDR3 loop: CASSLRLGGEKLFF. The CDR3 region has the DNA TGTGCCAGCAGTTTACGTCTAGGAGGTGAAAAACTGTTTTTT.

The rearrangement links TRBV30 to TRBJ2-3; 9 nucleotides agree with TRBD2. The CDR3 loop spans 15 amino acids. Looked up from germline, CDR1 is GTSNPN and CDR2 is SVGIG (reference sequence). After removal of 5 bases from V and 4 bases from J, the junction contained 10 bases not matched to a gene. The CDR3 region has the DNA TGTGCCTGGGGCCGTGGGAGCGGGGGGTCAGATACGCAGTATTTT. It codes for CAWGRGSGGSDTQYF.

This clone was seen only a few times. The chain has TRBV19 and TRBJ2-7; tentative D call: TRBD1 (8 bases). Per the germline V gene, CDR1 is LNHDA and CDR2 is SQIVND (reference sequence). The V end was cut by 1 base, the J end by 7 bases, with 20 bases between. The CDR3 runs to 16 residues. This chain's CDR3 is CASSIVPTDRGGEQYF. CDR3 in DNA: TGTGCCAGTAGTATAGTCCCTACCGACAGGGGAGGGGAGCAGTACTTC.

The chain joins TRBV19 to TRBJ1-1; D gene ambiguous. V lost 6 bases and J lost 6, with 23 bases in between. This CDR3 comprises 16 residues. CDR1 is LNHDA, CDR2 SQIVND, per germline (reference sequence). CDR3 region: CASRPPKAGPEAEAFF. CDR3 nucleotide sequence: TGTGCCAGTAGGCCTCCCAAGGCCGGCCCAGAGGCTGAAGCTTTCTTT.

J is TRBJ2-7 and V is TRBV7-2; the D gene is possibly TRBD2 (7 bases). The CDR3 loop spans 14 amino acids. V was shortened by 4 bases and J by 2 bases, with 12 bases between the two germline ends. Looked up from germline, CDR1 is SGHTA and CDR2 is FQGNSA. CDR3 bases: TGTGCCAGCAGCTCTAGGGGGGGGCCCTACGAGCAGTACTTC. Amino acid sequence: CASSSRGGPYEQYF.

The CDR3 DNA follows: TGTGCCACCGTCCCAGCGGGGGGCTTAGATACGCAGTATTTT. Translated: CATVPAGGLDTQYF. This chain links TRBV6-5 with TRBJ2-3, with 9 bases identical to TRBD2. The CDR3 is 14 residues long. With 10 bases clipped from V and 5 bases from J, the junction kept 10 bases outside the gene matches. Germline V gene sequence: CDR1 MNHEY, CDR2 SVGAGI.

The CDR3 DNA reads as TGTGCCAGCAGATGGGGGTCCAGGGCGGGGAATGAAAAACTGTTTTTT. The encoded protein is CASRWGSRAGNEKLFF. The chain joins TRBV2 to TRBJ1-4; D may be TRBD1 (5 bases). Germline loops: CDR1 SNHLY, CDR2 FYNNEI. V was shortened by 6 bases and J by 5 bases, with 19 bases between the two germline ends. This CDR3 region has 16 residues. Based on the CDR3 plus reference TRBV2 and TRBJ1-4, the full variable domain is EPEVTQTPSHQVTQMGQEVILRCVPISNHLYFYWYRQILGQKVEFLVSFYNNEISEKSEIFDDQFSVERPDGSNFTLKIRSTKLEDSAMYFCASRWGSRAGNEKLFFGSGTQLSVL.